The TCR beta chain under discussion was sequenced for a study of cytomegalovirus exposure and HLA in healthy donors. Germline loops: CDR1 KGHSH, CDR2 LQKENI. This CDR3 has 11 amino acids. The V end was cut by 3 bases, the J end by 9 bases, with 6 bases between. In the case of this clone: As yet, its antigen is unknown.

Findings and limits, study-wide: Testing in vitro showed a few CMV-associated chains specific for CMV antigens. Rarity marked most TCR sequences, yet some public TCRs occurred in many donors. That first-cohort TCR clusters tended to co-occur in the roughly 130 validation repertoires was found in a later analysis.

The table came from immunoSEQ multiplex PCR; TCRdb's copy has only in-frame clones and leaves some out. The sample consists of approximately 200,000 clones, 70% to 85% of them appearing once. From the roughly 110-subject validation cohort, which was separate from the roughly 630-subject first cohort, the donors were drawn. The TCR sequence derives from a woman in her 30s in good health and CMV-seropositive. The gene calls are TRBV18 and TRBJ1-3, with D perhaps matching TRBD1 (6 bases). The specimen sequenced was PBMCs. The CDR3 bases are TGTGCCAGCTCACCGGACAGCACCATATATTTT. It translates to CASSPDSTIYF.